This note documents a single TCR beta chain sequence. Its antigen is currently unknown. These data belong to a study of blood T cell dynamics during melanoma immunotherapy. At the level of the study: Standard first-line treatment here was pembrolizumab or nivolumab plus ipilimumab in metastatic melanoma. Study outcomes and limitations: Disease-control patients' PBMC repertoires became either more clonal or more diverse at W3.

Germline V lookup: CDR1 MNHEY, CDR2 SVGAGI. The CDR3 sequence is 14 residues long. V was shortened by 8 bases and J by 1 base, with 14 bases between the two germline ends. Noted time point: pre-treatment baseline. The data were produced by immunoSEQ multiplex PCR, yet TCRdb's version contains in-frame clones alone and is incomplete. The data show more than 8,500 clones, with approximately 86% seen just once and about 10% held by the top ten. The clonotype originates from a human donor with melanoma. The material sequenced was blood, taken from a patient treated with checkpoint blockade. This chain uses TRBV6-5 with TRBJ1-1, with a possible D match to TRBD1 (5 bases). CDR3 nucleotides: TGTGCCAGCGGGCGACAGATTCAGAACACTGAAGCTTTCTTT. This encodes CASGRQIQNTEAFF.